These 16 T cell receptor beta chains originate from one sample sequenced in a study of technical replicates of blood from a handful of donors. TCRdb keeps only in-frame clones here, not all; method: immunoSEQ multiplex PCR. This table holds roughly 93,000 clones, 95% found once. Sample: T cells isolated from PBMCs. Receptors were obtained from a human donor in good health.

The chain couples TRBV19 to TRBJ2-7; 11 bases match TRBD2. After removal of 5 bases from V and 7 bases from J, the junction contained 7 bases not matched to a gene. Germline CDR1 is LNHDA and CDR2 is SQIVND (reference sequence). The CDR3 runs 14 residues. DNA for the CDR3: TGTGCCAGTAGTCCTAGCGGGAGGTGGCGGGAGCAGTACTTC. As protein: CASSPSGRWREQYF.

CDR3 nucleotides: TGTGCCAGCAGCGGACTAGCGCAACCCTCCTACGAGCAGTACTTC. Translation: CASSGLAQPSYEQYF. J is TRBJ2-7 and V is TRBV5-6, with 9 bases identical to TRBD2. Germline lookup yields CDR1 SGHDT and CDR2 YYEEEE. CDR3 length equals 15 residues. Germline trimming cut 4 bases from V and 0 bases from J; bases unmatched to any gene: 5.

The CDR3 region is CASSLSGTSVAYEQYF. The CDR3 coding sequence is TGCGCCAGCAGCTTGTCCGGAACTAGCGTAGCCTACGAGCAGTACTTC. This rearrangement joins TRBV5-1 to TRBJ2-7, with 7 bases fitting TRBD2. With 1 base clipped from V and 2 bases from J, the junction kept 9 bases outside the gene matches. CDR1 and CDR2 (germline): SGHRS, YFSETQ. The CDR3 consists of 16 residues.

This CDR3 is CASSPGTGDNTGELFF. DNA of the CDR3: TGTGCCAGCAGCCCAGGGACAGGGGATAACACCGGGGAGCTGTTTTTT. The chain is built from TRBV7-9 and TRBJ2-2; 10 nucleotides match TRBD1. V was clipped by 5 bases and J by 2 bases; unmatched bases: 5. The germline V gene encodes CDR1 SEHNR and CDR2 FQNEAQ (reference sequence). The CDR3 sequence is 16 residues long.

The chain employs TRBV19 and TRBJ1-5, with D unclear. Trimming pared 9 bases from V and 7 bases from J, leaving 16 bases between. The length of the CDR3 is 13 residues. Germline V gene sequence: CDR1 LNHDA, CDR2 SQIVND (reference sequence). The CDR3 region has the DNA TGTGCCAGCCAGTACCAGGAGCGGCAGCCCCAGCATTTT. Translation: CASQYQERQPQHF.

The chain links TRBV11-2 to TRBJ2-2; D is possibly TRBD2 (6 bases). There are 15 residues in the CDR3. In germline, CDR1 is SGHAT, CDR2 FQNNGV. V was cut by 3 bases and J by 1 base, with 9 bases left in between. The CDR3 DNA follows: TGTGCCAGCAGCTTGGGACTTATGAACACCGGGGAGCTGTTTTTT. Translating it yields CASSLGLMNTGELFF.

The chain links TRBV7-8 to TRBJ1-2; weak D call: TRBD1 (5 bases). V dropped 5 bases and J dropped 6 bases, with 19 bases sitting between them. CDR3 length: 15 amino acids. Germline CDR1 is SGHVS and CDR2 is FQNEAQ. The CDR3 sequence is CASSRSRGRADGYTF. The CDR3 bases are TGTGCCAGCAGCCGAAGCCGAGGCAGGGCGGATGGCTACACCTTC.

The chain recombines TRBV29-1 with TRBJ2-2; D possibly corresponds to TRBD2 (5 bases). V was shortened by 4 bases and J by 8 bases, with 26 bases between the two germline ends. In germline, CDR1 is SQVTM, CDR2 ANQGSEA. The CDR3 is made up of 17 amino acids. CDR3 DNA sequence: TGCAGCGTTGGGGAATCGGGATTTTCGGGTAACGGGGGGGAGCTGTTTTTT. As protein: CSVGESGFSGNGGELFF.

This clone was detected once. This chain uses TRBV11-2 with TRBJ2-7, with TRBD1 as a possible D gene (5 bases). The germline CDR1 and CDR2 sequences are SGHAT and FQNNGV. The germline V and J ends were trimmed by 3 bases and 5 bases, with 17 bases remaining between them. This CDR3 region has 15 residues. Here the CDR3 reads CASSLVGRAINEQYF. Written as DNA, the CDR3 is TGTGCCAGCAGCTTGGTGGGCAGGGCAATCAACGAGCAGTACTTC. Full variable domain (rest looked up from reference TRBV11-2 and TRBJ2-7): EAGVAQSPRYKIIEKRQSVAFWCNPISGHATLYWYQQILGQGPKLLIQFQNNGVVDDSQLPKDRFSAERLKGVDSTLKIQPAKLEDSAVYLCASSLVGRAINEQYFGPGTRLTVT.

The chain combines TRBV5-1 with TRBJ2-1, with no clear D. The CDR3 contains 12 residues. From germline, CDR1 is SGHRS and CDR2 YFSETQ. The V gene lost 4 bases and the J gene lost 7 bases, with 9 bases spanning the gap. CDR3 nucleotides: TGCGCCAGCAGCGCCGTCCTAAATGAGCAGTTCTTC. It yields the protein CASSAVLNEQFF.

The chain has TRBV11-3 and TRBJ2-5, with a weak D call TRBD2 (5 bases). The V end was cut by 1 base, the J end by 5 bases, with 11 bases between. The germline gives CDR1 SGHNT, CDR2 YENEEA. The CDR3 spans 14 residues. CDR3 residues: CASSLGEGWETQYF. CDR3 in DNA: TGTGCCAGCAGCTTAGGCGAGGGTTGGGAGACCCAGTACTTC.

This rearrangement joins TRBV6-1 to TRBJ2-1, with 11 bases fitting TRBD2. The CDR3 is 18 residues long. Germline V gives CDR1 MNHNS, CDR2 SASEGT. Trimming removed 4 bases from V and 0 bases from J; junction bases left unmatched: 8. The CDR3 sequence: CASSVSLAGGRSYNEQFF. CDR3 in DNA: TGTGCCAGCAGTGTTTCGCTAGCGGGGGGACGCTCCTACAATGAGCAGTTCTTC.

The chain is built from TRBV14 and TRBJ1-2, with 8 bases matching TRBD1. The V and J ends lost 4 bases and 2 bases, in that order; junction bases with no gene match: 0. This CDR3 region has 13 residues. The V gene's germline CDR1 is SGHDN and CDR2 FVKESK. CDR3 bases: TGTGCCAGCAGCCGACAGGGGAACTATGGCTACACCTTC. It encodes CASSRQGNYGYTF.

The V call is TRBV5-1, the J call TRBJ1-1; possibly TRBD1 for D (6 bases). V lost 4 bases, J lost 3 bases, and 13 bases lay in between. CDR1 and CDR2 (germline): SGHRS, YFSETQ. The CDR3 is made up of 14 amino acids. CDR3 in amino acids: CASSPETGYTEAFF. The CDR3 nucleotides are TGCGCCAGCAGCCCCGAAACAGGGTACACTGAAGCTTTCTTT.

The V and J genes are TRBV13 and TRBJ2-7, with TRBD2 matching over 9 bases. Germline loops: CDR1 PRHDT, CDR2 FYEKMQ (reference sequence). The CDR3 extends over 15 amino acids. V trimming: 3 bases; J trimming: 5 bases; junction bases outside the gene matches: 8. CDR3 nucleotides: TGTGCCAGCAGCTTCCGACTAGCGGTAGATAACGAGCAGTACTTC. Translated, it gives CASSFRLAVDNEQYF.

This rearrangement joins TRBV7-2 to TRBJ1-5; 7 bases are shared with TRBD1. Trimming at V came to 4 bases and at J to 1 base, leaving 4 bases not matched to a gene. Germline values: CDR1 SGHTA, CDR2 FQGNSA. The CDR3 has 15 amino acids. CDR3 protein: CASSSAGGSNQPQHF. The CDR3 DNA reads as TGTGCCAGCAGCTCGGCAGGGGGGAGCAATCAGCCCCAGCATTTT.